The 4 T cell receptor beta chains below were found in one sample sequenced in a study of shared T cell receptors in the human thymus (dated by TCRdb to 2020 to 2022). The library was made by the immunoSEQ multiplex PCR assay. Imported from immuneACCESS, the table was reduced by TCRdb to in-frame sequences with V and J called. These copies leave out some clones; in studies compared against another copy, an unresolved V gene accounts for under half, and the cause of the remainder is not known. Here the sample has 550,000 to 800,000 clones; 80% to 90% occur a single time. Jointly, the top ten make up over 0.008% of the sample. The same data also went into a second study, on human thymus T cells.

The sample taken for sequencing was thymocytes. The receptors derive from a girl under three years old with a congenital heart defect. Donor details come from another sample of the same person, matched by shared clones.

The chain carries TRBV19 and TRBJ2-7, with TRBD1 matching 9 bases. This CDR3 comprises 13 residues. Germline-derived CDR1 and CDR2 are LNHDA and SQIVND (reference sequence). The V segment lost 7 bases and the J segment 3 bases; nucleotides outside the gene matches: 4. CDR3 protein: CASIGTGSYEQYF. Written as DNA, the CDR3 is TGTGCCAGTATCGGGACAGGGAGCTACGAGCAGTACTTC.

The count of this clone is one. V is TRBV7-2 and J is TRBJ1-2, with D possibly TRBD1 on 6 matching bases. Germline V gene data show CDR1 as SGHTA and CDR2 as FQGNSA. The V and J ends lost 5 bases and 4 bases respectively, with 11 bases between them. The CDR3 totals 13 residues. CDR3 in DNA: TGTGCCAGCAGCCCCCAGGGGTCCTATGGCTACACCTTC. Translation gives CASSPQGSYGYTF. Using reference TRBV7-2 and TRBJ1-2 for the parts outside the CDR3, the full variable domain is GAGVSQSPSNKVTEKGKDVELRCDPISGHTALYWYRQSLGQGLEFLIYFQGNSAPDKSGLPSDRFSAERTGGSVSTLTIQRTQQEDSAVYLCASSPQGSYGYTFGSGTRLTVV.

This clone was observed a single time. The V and J genes are TRBV6-1 and TRBJ2-7, with a possible D match to TRBD2 (6 bases). With 2 bases removed from V and 2 bases from J, the gap between germline ends came to 22 bases. CDR3 size: 18 residues. CDR1 MNHNS and CDR2 SASEGT come from the germline V gene. CDR3 residues: CASSEPRGAATSPYEQYF. The CDR3 DNA follows: TGTGCCAGCAGTGAACCCCGCGGGGCTGCTACTTCCCCCTACGAGCAGTACTTC.

The chain recombines TRBV2 with TRBJ2-7; the D gene is possibly TRBD1 (6 bases). CDR3 size: 16 residues. V was clipped by 9 bases and J by 4 bases, with 25 bases between them. Germline loops: CDR1 SNHLY, CDR2 FYNNEI. The CDR3 DNA is TGTGCCAGGGGCCACAGGGTCTCAGCCGAGACTTACGAGCAGTACTTC. It translates to CARGHRVSAETYEQYF.